Shown below are 26 T cell receptor beta chains from a single sample sequenced in a study of cytomegalovirus exposure and HLA in healthy donors. PCR employed 60 Vbeta and 13 Jbeta primers. Profiling relied on immunoSEQ multiplex PCR, and the TCRdb table lists in-frame clones only, not all of them. The repertoire holds about 180,000 clones, with approximately 72% as singletons. The sample comprised PBMCs. The receptor source for this set is a human donor in good health.

Only a few counts were recorded for this clone. V gene TRBV29-1 combines with J gene TRBJ2-2; TRBD2 is a possible D gene (7 bases). Trimming cost V 4 bases and J 2 bases, with 14 bases left between them. Germline CDR1 reads SQVTM; CDR2 reads ANQGSEA. The CDR3 has 15 residues. CDR3 protein: CSVVVGGRNTGELFF. The CDR3 region has the DNA TGCAGCGTTGTTGTGGGGGGGCGCAACACCGGGGAGCTGTTTTTT.

The table lists this clone with a count of one. The chain combines TRBV19 with TRBJ1-1; D is unresolved. The CDR3 runs 15 residues. V lost 1 base and J 5 bases, leaving 14 bases between the germline ends. Germline values: CDR1 LNHDA, CDR2 SQIVND (reference sequence). CDR3 loop: CASSIVGGIMTEAFF. The CDR3, as DNA: TGTGCCAGTAGTATAGTAGGAGGGATTATGACTGAAGCTTTCTTT. The entire variable domain, with the rest obtained from reference TRBV19 and TRBJ1-1, is as follows: DGGITQSPKYLFRKEGQNVTLSCEQNLNHDAMYWYRQDPGQGLRLIYYSQIVNDFQKGDIAEGYSVSREKKESFPLTVTSAQKNPTAFYLCASSIVGGIMTEAFFGQGTRLTVV.

CDR3 bases: TGTGCCAGCAGTTCTGGGGGGGGAGTTTACGAGCAGTACTTC. This gives the protein CASSSGGGVYEQYF. The chain has TRBV6-5 and TRBJ2-7, with TRBD2 matching 7 bases. Looked up from germline, CDR1 is MNHEY and CDR2 is SVGAGI. The junction had 7 bases not matched to a gene; V was cut back by 4 bases and J by 4 bases. CDR3 length equals 14 residues.

This chain uses TRBV5-1 with TRBJ1-1; TRBD1 might be the D (6 bases). V was cut by 3 bases and J by 5 bases, with 8 bases left in between. This CDR3 region has 12 residues. Germline V gene sequence: CDR1 SGHRS, CDR2 YFSETQ. The CDR3 region has the DNA TGCGCCAGCAGCTCAGGGGAAACTGAAGCTTTCTTT. Translation: CASSSGETEAFF.

This clone has a handful of counts. This rearrangement joins TRBV6-5 to TRBJ1-4; D is possibly TRBD1 (6 bases). The CDR3 length is 16 residues. The germline gives CDR1 MNHEY, CDR2 SVGAGI. Trimming shortened V by 0 bases and J by 7 bases, and 15 bases separated the two germline ends. The CDR3 DNA is TGTGCCAGCAGTTACTCCGGGCAGGGGTCGGCTGAAAAACTGTTTTTT. Its translation is CASSYSGQGSAEKLFF.

The J gene is TRBJ2-3, the V gene TRBV27; 11 bases fit TRBD2. Germline lookup yields CDR1 MNHEY and CDR2 SMNVEV (reference sequence). The trim removed 5 bases at V and 1 base at J, leaving 2 bases unmatched. This CDR3 region has 15 residues. The CDR3 DNA sequence: TGTGCCAGCAGTCCGACTAGCGGGGGCACAGATACGCAGTATTTT. Translation: CASSPTSGGTDTQYF.

V and J are TRBV11-2 and TRBJ1-6; tentatively, D is TRBD1 (6 bases). Germline V lookup: CDR1 SGHAT, CDR2 FQNNGV. The CDR3 runs 13 residues. Trimming removed 7 bases from V and 8 bases from J, with 12 bases in between. CDR3 nucleotide sequence: TGTGCCAGCACTACAGGGCGGCATTCACCCCTCCACTTT. Protein: CASTTGRHSPLHF.

This chain connects TRBV4-1 to TRBJ2-5, with D perhaps TRBD1 (7 bases). V lost 3 bases and J 5 bases, leaving 19 bases between the germline ends. The CDR3 totals 16 residues. Germline loops: CDR1 MGHRA, CDR2 YSYEKL. Here the CDR3 reads CASSQGGTVRSETQYF. The CDR3 bases are TGCGCCAGCAGCCAGGGCGGGACAGTTCGTTCGGAGACCCAGTACTTC.

J is TRBJ2-7 and V is TRBV2; 9 nucleotides line up with TRBD2. Germline V lookup: CDR1 SNHLY, CDR2 FYNNEI. The CDR3 has 14 residues. V trimming: 8 bases; J trimming: 0 bases; junction bases outside the gene matches: 5. The CDR3, as DNA: TGTGCCAGCGGAAGGACTAGCGTCTCCTACGAGCAGTACTTC. Residues: CASGRTSVSYEQYF.

A remark on this clone: The same CDR3 arises from other DNA sequences in this sample as well. The chain uses TRBV5-1 and TRBJ2-5; D not certain. Trimming removed 0 bases at V and 2 bases at J, with 5 bases between. Germline V gene data show CDR1 as SGHRS and CDR2 as YFSETQ. The CDR3 runs 13 residues. For the CDR3, the DNA is TGCGCCAGCAGCTTGGACAGACAAGAGACCCAGTACTTC. It translates to CASSLDRQETQYF. The entire variable domain, with the rest obtained from reference TRBV5-1 and TRBJ2-5, is as follows: KAGVTQTPRYLIKTRGQQVTLSCSPISGHRSVSWYQQTPGQGLQFLFEYFSETQRNKGNFPGRFSGRQFSNSRSEMNVSTLELGDSALYLCASSLDRQETQYFGPGTRLLVL.

This chain connects TRBV2 to TRBJ2-3, with 8 nucleotides matching TRBD1. J lost 5 bases, V lost 5 bases, and 3 bases had no gene match. The CDR3 covers 13 residues. Germline CDR1 SNHLY, CDR2 FYNNEI. This chain's CDR3 is CASSTDRGDTQYF. CDR3 DNA sequence: TGTGCCAGCAGTACCGACAGGGGAGATACGCAGTATTTT.

This clone was counted a single time. The chain employs TRBV4-1 and TRBJ1-6, with a weak D call TRBD1 (6 bases). With 1 base removed from V and 7 bases from J, the gap between germline ends came to 17 bases. CDR3 length: 17 amino acids. The germline gives CDR1 MGHRA, CDR2 YSYEKL. CDR3 coding DNA: TGCGCCAGCAGCCAAGGTCCCCACCAGGGGCGGAATTCACCCCTCCACTTT. This translates into CASSQGPHQGRNSPLHF.

The chain is built from TRBV19 and TRBJ1-1, with D possibly TRBD1 on 6 matching bases. Per germline, CDR1 LNHDA and CDR2 SQIVND (reference sequence). The CDR3 runs 15 residues. Trimming shortened V by 2 bases and J by 2 bases, and 12 bases separated the two germline ends. CDR3 sequence: CASSIRAGVNTEAFF. In DNA form, the CDR3 reads TGTGCCAGTAGTATAAGAGCAGGGGTAAACACTGAAGCTTTCTTT.

V usage is TRBV30 and J usage is TRBJ1-1; 9 bases are shared with TRBD1. V lost 0 bases to trimming and J lost 3 bases; unmatched junction nucleotides: 2. Germline V gives CDR1 GTSNPN, CDR2 SVGIG (reference sequence). The CDR3 is 14 amino acids. The CDR3 here is CAWSVGTGYTEAFF. The DNA for the CDR3 is TGTGCCTGGAGTGTGGGGACAGGGTACACTGAAGCTTTCTTT.

The rearrangement joins TRBV2 to TRBJ2-1, with TRBD1 matching 10 bases. Per the germline V gene, CDR1 is SNHLY and CDR2 is FYNNEI. The CDR3 runs 15 residues. Trimming took 7 bases from V and 2 from J; bases not matched to a gene: 5. The CDR3 is CASTLDRGAYNEQFF. CDR3 nucleotides: TGTGCCAGCACTTTGGACAGGGGGGCCTACAATGAGCAGTTCTTC. Full variable domain (rest looked up from reference TRBV2 and TRBJ2-1): EPEVTQTPSHQVTQMGQEVILRCVPISNHLYFYWYRQILGQKVEFLVSFYNNEISEKSEIFDDQFSVERPDGSNFTLKIRSTKLEDSAMYFCASTLDRGAYNEQFFGPGTRLTVL.

This sequence joins TRBV4-3 and TRBJ1-4; a possible D gene is TRBD1 (5 bases). Trimming removed 3 bases at V and 4 bases at J, with 9 bases between. Germline CDR1 is LGHNA and CDR2 is YSLEER. CDR3 length equals 14 residues. The CDR3 DNA is TGCGCCAGCAGCCACCAGGGAGGTAATGAAAAACTGTTTTTT. It encodes CASSHQGGNEKLFF.

CDR3: CASSLQEQETQYF. The CDR3 region has the DNA TGTGCCAGCAGCTTACAGGAACAAGAGACCCAGTACTTC. The rearrangement links TRBV7-2 to TRBJ2-5; D gene uncertain. V lost 2 bases and J lost 2, with 6 bases in between. The CDR3 extends over 13 amino acids. CDR1 and CDR2 from the germline V gene are SGHTA and FQGNSA.

The V and J genes are TRBV4-1 and TRBJ2-3, with 10 nucleotides matching TRBD2. This CDR3 has 18 amino acids. Germline V gene lookup returns CDR1 MGHRA and CDR2 YSYEKL. V trimming: 0 bases; J trimming: 4 bases; junction bases outside the gene matches: 10. The CDR3 spells CASSQDTAGGPSADTQYF. The CDR3 DNA sequence: TGCGCCAGCAGCCAAGATACAGCGGGGGGGCCCAGTGCAGATACGCAGTATTTT.

V usage is TRBV6-1 and J usage is TRBJ1-5; no clear D. CDR3 size: 13 residues. V lost 3 bases and J 1 base, leaving 4 bases between the germline ends. CDR1 and CDR2 from the germline V gene are MNHNS and SASEGT. The CDR3, as DNA: TGTGCCAGCAGTGACAGAAGCAATCAGCCCCAGCATTTT. Translated, it gives CASSDRSNQPQHF.

This clone appeared a few times. The rearrangement uses TRBV11-2 and TRBJ1-1; TRBD1 might be the D (5 bases). This CDR3 is built from 14 residues. V dropped 3 bases and J dropped 7 bases, with 15 bases sitting between them. Germline CDR1 reads SGHAT; CDR2 reads FQNNGV. CDR3 coding DNA: TGTGCCAGCAGCTTGAGAGAGGGGAGGGTTGAAGCTTTCTTT. Amino acid sequence: CASSLREGRVEAFF.

The chain couples TRBV7-9 to TRBJ1-6, with TRBD1 matching 9 bases. V was pared by 5 bases and J by 10 bases, with 9 bases of the junction left unmatched. This CDR3 has 15 amino acids. The germline CDR1 and CDR2 sequences are SEHNR and FQNEAQ (reference sequence). The CDR3 nucleotides are TGTGCCAGCAGCGTTCCCGGGACAGGGAGATCACCCCTCCACTTT. Its translation is CASSVPGTGRSPLHF.

This clone was recorded only once. This chain uses TRBV29-1 with TRBJ1-2, with TRBD1 matching over 9 bases. The CDR3 sequence is 12 residues long. The V segment lost 4 bases and the J segment 8 bases; nucleotides outside the gene matches: 5. Germline assignment: CDR1 SQVTM and CDR2 ANQGSEA. In DNA form, the CDR3 reads TGCAGCGTTGGGGGACAGGGTGACGGCTACACCTTC. As protein: CSVGGQGDGYTF.

The chain employs TRBV2 and TRBJ2-5; D unresolved. The CDR3 is made up of 10 amino acids. Germline V CDR1 and CDR2: SNHLY, FYNNEI. The V gene lost 7 bases and the J gene lost 4 bases, with 4 bases spanning the gap. Here the CDR3 DNA reads TGTGCCAGCATGGCAGAGACCCAGTACTTC. Translating it yields CASMAETQYF.

This clone was counted between two and nine times. This chain joins TRBV7-8 and TRBJ1-1; possible D gene TRBD1, 5 bases. Trimming stripped 4 bases from V and 1 base from J, with 10 bases between. Germline V CDR1 and CDR2: SGHVS, FQNEAQ. This CDR3 region has 14 residues. The CDR3: CASSSRDRNTEAFF. In DNA, the CDR3 is TGTGCCAGCAGCTCTCGTGACAGGAACACTGAAGCTTTCTTT.

In regard to this clone: Other DNA sequences within the sample encode an identical CDR3. V usage is TRBV5-1 and J usage is TRBJ1-1, with D tentatively TRBD1 (5 bases). This CDR3 has 13 amino acids. The ends were cut back, 4 bases at V and 1 base at J, with 8 bases in the middle. Germline loops: CDR1 SGHRS, CDR2 YFSETQ. CDR3 amino acids: CASSSQGNTEAFF. For the CDR3, the DNA is TGCGCCAGCAGCAGCCAGGGGAACACTGAAGCTTTCTTT.

This clone appeared a few times. The chain joins TRBV4-1 to TRBJ1-1, with D perhaps matching TRBD1 (5 bases). This CDR3 contains 14 residues. V was cut by 2 bases and J by 7 bases, with 14 bases left in between. CDR1 and CDR2 from the germline V gene are MGHRA and YSYEKL. The CDR3 spells CASSQTGGINEAFF. As DNA, the CDR3 is TGCGCCAGCAGCCAAACCGGGGGGATAAATGAAGCTTTCTTT.